The 9 T cell receptor beta chains presented below share a single source sample, sequenced in a study of blood T cell repertoires in COVID-19 (dated by TCRdb to the early 2020s). Library preparation employed the immunoSEQ multiplex PCR assay. In TCRdb, the immuneACCESS table is reduced to in-frame sequences with V and J assigned. These tables do not hold every clone; where another copy was compared, an unresolved V gene accounts for under half, and the others remain unexplained. The sample contains more than 85,000 clones, 75% to 90% of them found a single time. Of the sample, approximately 7% falls within the top ten clones. Material for sequencing was peripheral blood. The origin of the receptors is a woman aged 45-59 years with acute or convalescent COVID-19.

This sequence joins TRBV3-1 (or the pseudogene TRBV3-2) and TRBJ2-3; 7 positions agree with TRBD2. J was trimmed by 6 bases and V by 4 bases; bases with no gene match: 13. The CDR3 is made up of 16 amino acids. Germline V gives CDR1 LGHDT, CDR2 YNNKEL (reference sequence). The CDR3 sequence is CASSRGGSTSWDTQYF. The CDR3 DNA is TGTGCCAGCAGCCGGGGGGGGTCTACTTCATGGGATACGCAGTATTTT.

The chain joins TRBV28 to TRBJ1-2, with D tentatively TRBD1 (5 bases). The CDR3 totals 14 residues. Trimming pared 6 bases from V and 1 base from J, leaving 12 bases between. Germline V gene lookup returns CDR1 MDHEN and CDR2 SYDVKM. The CDR3 nucleotides read TGTGCCAGCAGGTGGCAGGGCCGTAACTATGGCTACACCTTC. It translates to CASRWQGRNYGYTF.

Here the CDR3 DNA reads TGTGCCAGCAGCCCACAGCATAATTCACCCCTCCACTTT. This sequence encodes CASSPQHNSPLHF. This chain connects TRBV7-2 to TRBJ1-6, with D hard to call. The V gene's germline CDR1 is SGHTA and CDR2 FQGNSA. CDR3 length: 13 residues. V dropped 5 bases and J dropped 5 bases, with 7 bases sitting between them.

V usage is TRBV19 and J usage is TRBJ1-2; TRBD1 aligns across 11 bases. CDR3 length equals 15 residues. Germline CDR1 is LNHDA and CDR2 is SQIVND (reference sequence). The ends lost 5 bases at V and 4 bases at J; junction bases unmatched: 6. This CDR3 reads CASSPGQGASYGYTF. CDR3 in DNA: TGTGCCAGTAGTCCCGGACAGGGGGCGAGCTATGGCTACACCTTC.

V gene TRBV24-1 combines with J gene TRBJ1-4; 10 positions match TRBD1. V lost 5 bases to trimming and J lost 0 bases; unmatched junction nucleotides: 2. Germline V gene data show CDR1 as KGHDR and CDR2 as SFDVKD. This CDR3 is built from 16 residues. Written as DNA, the CDR3 is TGTGCCACCAGTGCTGGACAGGGGGCAACTAATGAAAAACTGTTTTTT. It specifies CATSAGQGATNEKLFF.

CDR3 residues: CASSVEDRGLSPLHF. The CDR3 DNA reads as TGTGCCAGCAGCGTAGAAGACAGGGGGCTTTCACCCCTCCACTTT. The chain combines TRBV9 with TRBJ1-6; 10 positions agree with TRBD1. Germline CDR1 and CDR2: SGDLS and YYNGEE. The J segment lost 9 bases and the V segment lost 0 bases, leaving 3 bases of the junction unmatched. The CDR3 has 15 residues.

CDR3 protein: CASSLAAGAAYEQYF. The CDR3 bases are TGCGCCAGCAGCTTGGCGGCGGGGGCCGCCTACGAGCAGTACTTC. The gene calls are TRBV5-1 and TRBJ2-7, with D perhaps TRBD2 (7 bases). Germline CDR1 is SGHRS and CDR2 is YFSETQ. V lost 0 bases, J lost 2 bases, and 12 bases lay in between. The CDR3 is made up of 15 amino acids.

The V gene is TRBV7-2, the J gene TRBJ1-1, with unresolved D. Trimming stripped 1 base from V and 0 bases from J, with 12 bases between. This CDR3 has 16 amino acids. The germline CDR1 and CDR2 sequences are SGHTA and FQGNSA. The CDR3 nucleotides are TGTGCCAGCAGCTTAGTTTCGGGTTGGATGAACACTGAAGCTTTCTTT. It specifies CASSLVSGWMNTEAFF.

The chain combines TRBV29-1 with TRBJ1-1, with 7 bases that match TRBD1. CDR1 and CDR2 (germline): SQVTM, ANQGSEA. CDR3 length: 12 residues. V shed 5 bases, J shed 12 bases, and the junction held 12 bases outside the gene matches. CDR3 sequence reads: CSVQGGTALSFF. CDR3 nucleotides: TGCAGCGTTCAAGGGGGGACAGCTCTATCTTTCTTT.